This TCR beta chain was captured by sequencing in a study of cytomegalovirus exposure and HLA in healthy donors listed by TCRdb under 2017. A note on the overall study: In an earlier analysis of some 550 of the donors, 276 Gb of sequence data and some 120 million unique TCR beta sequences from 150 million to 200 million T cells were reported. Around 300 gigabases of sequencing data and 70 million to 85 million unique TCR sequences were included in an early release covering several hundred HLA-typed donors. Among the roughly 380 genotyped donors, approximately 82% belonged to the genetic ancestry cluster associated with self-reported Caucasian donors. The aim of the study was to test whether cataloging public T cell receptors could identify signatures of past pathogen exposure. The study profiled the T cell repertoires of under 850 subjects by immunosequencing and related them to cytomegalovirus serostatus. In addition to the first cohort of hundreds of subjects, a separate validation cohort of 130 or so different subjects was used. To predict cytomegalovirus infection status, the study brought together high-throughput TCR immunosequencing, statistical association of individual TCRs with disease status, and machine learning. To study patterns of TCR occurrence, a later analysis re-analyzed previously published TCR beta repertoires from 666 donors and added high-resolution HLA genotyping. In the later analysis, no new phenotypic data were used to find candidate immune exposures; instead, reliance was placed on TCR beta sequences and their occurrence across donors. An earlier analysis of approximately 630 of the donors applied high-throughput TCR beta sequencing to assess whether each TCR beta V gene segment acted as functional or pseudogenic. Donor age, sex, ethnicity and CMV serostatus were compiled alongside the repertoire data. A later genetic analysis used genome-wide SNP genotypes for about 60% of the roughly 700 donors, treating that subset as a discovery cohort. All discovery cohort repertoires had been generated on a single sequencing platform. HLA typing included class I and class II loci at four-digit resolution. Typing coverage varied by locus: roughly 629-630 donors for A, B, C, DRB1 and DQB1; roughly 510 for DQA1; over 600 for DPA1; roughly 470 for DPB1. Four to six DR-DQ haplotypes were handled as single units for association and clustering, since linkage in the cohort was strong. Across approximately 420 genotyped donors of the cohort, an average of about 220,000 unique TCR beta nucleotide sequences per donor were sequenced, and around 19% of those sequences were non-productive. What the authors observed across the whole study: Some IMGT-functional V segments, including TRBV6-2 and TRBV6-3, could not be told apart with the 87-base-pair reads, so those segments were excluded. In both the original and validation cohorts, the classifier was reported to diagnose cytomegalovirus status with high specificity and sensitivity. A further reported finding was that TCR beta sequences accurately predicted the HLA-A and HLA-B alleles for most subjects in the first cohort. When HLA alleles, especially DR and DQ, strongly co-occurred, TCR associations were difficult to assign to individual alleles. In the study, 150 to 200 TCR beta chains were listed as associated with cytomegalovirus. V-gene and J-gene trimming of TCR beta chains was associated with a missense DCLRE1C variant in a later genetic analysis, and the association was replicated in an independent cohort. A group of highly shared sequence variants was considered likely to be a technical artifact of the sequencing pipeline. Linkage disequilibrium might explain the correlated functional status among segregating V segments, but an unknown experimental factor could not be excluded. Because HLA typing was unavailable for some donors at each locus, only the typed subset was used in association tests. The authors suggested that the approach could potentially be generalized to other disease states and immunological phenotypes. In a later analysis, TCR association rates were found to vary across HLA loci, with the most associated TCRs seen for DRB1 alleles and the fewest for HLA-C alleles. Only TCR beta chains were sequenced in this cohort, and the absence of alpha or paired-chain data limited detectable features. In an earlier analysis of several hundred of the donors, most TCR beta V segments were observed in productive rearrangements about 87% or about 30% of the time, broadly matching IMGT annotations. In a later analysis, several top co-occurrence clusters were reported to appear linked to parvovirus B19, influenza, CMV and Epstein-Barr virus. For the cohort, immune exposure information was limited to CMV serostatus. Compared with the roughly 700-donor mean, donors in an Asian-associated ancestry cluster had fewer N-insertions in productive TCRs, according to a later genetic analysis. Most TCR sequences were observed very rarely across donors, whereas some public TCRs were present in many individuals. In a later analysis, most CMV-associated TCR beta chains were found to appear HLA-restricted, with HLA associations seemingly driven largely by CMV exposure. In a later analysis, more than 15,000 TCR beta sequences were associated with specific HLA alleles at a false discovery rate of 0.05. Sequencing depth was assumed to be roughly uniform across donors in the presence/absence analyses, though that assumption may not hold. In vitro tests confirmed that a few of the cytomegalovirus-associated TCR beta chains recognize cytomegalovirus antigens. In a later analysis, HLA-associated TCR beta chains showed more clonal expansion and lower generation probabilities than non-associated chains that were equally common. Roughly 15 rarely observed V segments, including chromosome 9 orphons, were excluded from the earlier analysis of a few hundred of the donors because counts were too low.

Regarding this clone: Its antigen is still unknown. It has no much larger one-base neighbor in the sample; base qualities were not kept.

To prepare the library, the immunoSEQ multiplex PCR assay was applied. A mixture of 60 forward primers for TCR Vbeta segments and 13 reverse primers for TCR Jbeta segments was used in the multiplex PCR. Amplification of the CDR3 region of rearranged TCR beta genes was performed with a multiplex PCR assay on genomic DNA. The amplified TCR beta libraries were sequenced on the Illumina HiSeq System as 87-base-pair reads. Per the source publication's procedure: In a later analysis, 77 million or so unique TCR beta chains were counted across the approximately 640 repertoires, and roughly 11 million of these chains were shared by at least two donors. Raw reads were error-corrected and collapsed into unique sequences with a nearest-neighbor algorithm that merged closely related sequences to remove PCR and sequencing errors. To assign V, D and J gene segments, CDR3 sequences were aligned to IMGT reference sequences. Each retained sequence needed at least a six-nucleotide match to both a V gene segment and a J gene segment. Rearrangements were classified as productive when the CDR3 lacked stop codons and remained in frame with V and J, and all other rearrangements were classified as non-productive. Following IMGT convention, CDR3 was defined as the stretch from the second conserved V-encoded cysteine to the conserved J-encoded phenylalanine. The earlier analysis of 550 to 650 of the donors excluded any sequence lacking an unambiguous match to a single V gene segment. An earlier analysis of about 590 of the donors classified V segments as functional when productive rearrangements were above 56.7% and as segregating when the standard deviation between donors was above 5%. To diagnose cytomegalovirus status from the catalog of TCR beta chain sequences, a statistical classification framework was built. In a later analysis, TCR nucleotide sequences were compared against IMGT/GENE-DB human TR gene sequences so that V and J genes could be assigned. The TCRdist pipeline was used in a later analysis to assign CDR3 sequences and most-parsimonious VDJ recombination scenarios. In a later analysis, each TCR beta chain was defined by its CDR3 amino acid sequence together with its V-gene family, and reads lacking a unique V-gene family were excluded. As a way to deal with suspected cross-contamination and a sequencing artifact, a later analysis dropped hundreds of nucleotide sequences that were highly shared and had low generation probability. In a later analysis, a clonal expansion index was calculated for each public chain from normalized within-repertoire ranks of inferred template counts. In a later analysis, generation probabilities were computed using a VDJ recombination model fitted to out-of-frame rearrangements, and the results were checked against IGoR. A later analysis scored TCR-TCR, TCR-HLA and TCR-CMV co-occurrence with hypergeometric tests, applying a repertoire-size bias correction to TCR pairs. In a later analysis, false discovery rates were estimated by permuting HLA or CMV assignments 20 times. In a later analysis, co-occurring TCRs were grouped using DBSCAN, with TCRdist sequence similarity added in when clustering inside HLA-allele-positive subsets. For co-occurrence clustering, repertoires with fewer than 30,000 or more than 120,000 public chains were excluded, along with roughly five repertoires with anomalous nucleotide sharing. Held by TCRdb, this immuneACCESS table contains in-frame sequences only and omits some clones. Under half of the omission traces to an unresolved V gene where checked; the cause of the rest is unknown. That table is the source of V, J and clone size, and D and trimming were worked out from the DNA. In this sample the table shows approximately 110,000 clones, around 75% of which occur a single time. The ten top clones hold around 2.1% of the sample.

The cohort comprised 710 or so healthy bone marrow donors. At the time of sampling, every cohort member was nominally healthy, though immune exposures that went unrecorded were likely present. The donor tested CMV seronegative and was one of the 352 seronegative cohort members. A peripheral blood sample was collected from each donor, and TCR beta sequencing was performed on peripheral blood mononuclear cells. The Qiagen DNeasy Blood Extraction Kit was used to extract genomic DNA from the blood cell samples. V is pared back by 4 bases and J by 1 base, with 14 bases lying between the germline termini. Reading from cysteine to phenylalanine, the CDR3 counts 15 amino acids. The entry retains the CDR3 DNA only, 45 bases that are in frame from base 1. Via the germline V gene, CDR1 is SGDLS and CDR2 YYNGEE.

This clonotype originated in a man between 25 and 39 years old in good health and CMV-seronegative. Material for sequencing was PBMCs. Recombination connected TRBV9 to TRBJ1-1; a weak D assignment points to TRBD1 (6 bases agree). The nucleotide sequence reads TGTGCCAGCAGCCACCGAAGGGGGGGGAACACTGAAGCTTTCTTT. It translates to CASSHRRGGNTEAFF.